Presented here are 14 T cell receptor beta chains from one specimen sequenced in a study of neurological immune-mediated disorders. TCRdb independently ran MiXCR on the 5' RACE reads; one entry per CDR3 protein. Altogether 65,000 to 85,000 distinct CDR3 sequences are present, around 3% being singletons, with the ten largest covering roughly 5.2%. Sequenced: PBMCs. The receptors originated from a woman between 50 and 59 years old with multiple sclerosis.

This clonotype was detected many times. This chain uses TRBV7-2 with TRBJ2-1; D might be TRBD2 (6 bases). Trimming shortened V by 1 base and J by 7 bases, and 11 bases separated the two germline ends. The CDR3 contains 14 residues. Germline CDR1 and CDR2: SGHTA and FQGNSA. Here the CDR3 reads CASSLEAGRNEQFF. Written as DNA, the CDR3 is TGTGCCAGCAGCTTAGAGGCAGGGAGGAATGAGCAGTTCTTC.

This clonotype was observed at least ten times. The chain couples TRBV20-1 to TRBJ1-1; 7 nucleotides agree with TRBD1. Germline CDR1 and CDR2: DFQATT and SNEGSKA (reference sequence). CDR3 size: 12 residues. Trimming at V came to 6 bases and at J to 0 bases, leaving 1 base not matched to a gene. The CDR3 DNA sequence: TGCAGTGCCGACAGGGTGAACACTGAAGCTTTCTTT. It encodes CSADRVNTEAFF.

This clonotype was observed many times. V gene TRBV6-2 or TRBV6-3 combines with J gene TRBJ2-1; D possibly corresponds to TRBD2 (5 bases). The V and J ends lost 4 bases and 0 bases respectively, with 16 bases between them. The germline CDR1 and CDR2 sequences are MNHEY and SVGEGT. The CDR3 runs to 17 residues. Here the CDR3 reads CASSFGTWRASYNEQFF. For the CDR3, the DNA is TGTGCCAGCAGTTTTGGAACCTGGCGGGCCTCCTACAATGAGCAGTTCTTC.

This clonotype showed up many times. The chain carries TRBV5-1 and TRBJ2-5, with 7 bases fitting TRBD1. The CDR3 is made up of 15 amino acids. V gave up 4 bases and J gave up 1 base; unmatched junction bases: 7. Per the germline V gene, CDR1 is SGHRS and CDR2 is YFSETQ. The CDR3 is CASSQGTALQETQYF. CDR3 DNA: TGCGCCAGCAGCCAAGGGACAGCACTCCAAGAGACCCAGTACTTC.

This clonotype occurred many times. This CDR3 is CASSVDTGELFF. CDR3 DNA: TGTGCCAGCAGCGTAGACACCGGGGAGCTGTTTTTT. The chain is built from TRBV9 and TRBJ2-2; no firm D call. Per the germline V gene, CDR1 is SGDLS and CDR2 is YYNGEE. The CDR3 contains 12 residues. V lost 0 bases and J 3 bases, leaving 0 bases between the germline ends.

This clonotype was observed at least ten times. The V call is TRBV18, the J call TRBJ1-5, with D possibly being TRBD1 (6 bases). Trimming removed 2 bases at V and 5 bases at J, with 13 bases between. This CDR3 has 15 amino acids. Germline V CDR1 and CDR2: KGHSH, LQKENI. CDR3 in DNA: TGTGCCAGCTCACCATCCACAGGGAGGGATCAGCCCCAGCATTTT. It codes for CASSPSTGRDQPQHF.

This clonotype has ten or more counts. The chain recombines TRBV20-1 with TRBJ2-7, with 9 bases identical to TRBD2. Germline values: CDR1 DFQATT, CDR2 SNEGSKA (reference sequence). V lost 1 base, J lost 7 bases, and 11 bases stayed unmatched. The CDR3 is made up of 15 amino acids. CDR3 DNA sequence: TGCAGTGCTAGAGGGGGGCTAGCGGGAACAGGGGAGCAGTACTTC. Amino acids: CSARGGLAGTGEQYF.

This clonotype has at least ten counts. The chain uses TRBV6-5 and TRBJ1-2, with D unclear. The germline V and J ends were trimmed by 2 bases and 3 bases, with 13 bases remaining between them. CDR1 is MNHEY, CDR2 SVGAGI, per germline. The length of the CDR3 is 15 residues. CDR3 region: CASSYGLLPYYGYTF. The CDR3 DNA follows: TGTGCCAGCAGTTACGGGCTTTTGCCCTACTATGGCTACACCTTC.

This clonotype was recorded many times. The V call is TRBV3-1, the J call TRBJ2-3; no clear D gene. Per germline, CDR1 LGHDT and CDR2 YNNKEL (reference sequence). The V gene lost 1 base and the J gene lost 2 bases, with 10 bases spanning the gap. The CDR3 sequence is 15 residues long. CDR3 in DNA: TGTGCCAGCAGCCAAGTCTGGGCCTACACAGATACGCAGTATTTT. It translates to CASSQVWAYTDTQYF.

This clonotype came up many times. The chain employs TRBV4-1 and TRBJ2-4; the D gene is possibly TRBD2 (5 bases). The CDR3 covers 15 residues. Germline CDR1 is MGHRA and CDR2 is YSYEKL. V was pared by 0 bases and J by 6 bases, with 12 bases between. As DNA, the CDR3 is TGCGCCAGCAGCCAAGAAGGGAGCCGGGGAAACATTCAGTACTTC. This encodes CASSQEGSRGNIQYF.

This clonotype was seen ten or more times. The V gene is TRBV11-2, the J gene TRBJ2-5; tentatively, D is TRBD1 (5 bases). Germline V gene sequence: CDR1 SGHAT, CDR2 FQNNGV. The V and J ends lost 1 base and 3 bases respectively, with 18 bases between them. The CDR3 covers 17 residues. This CDR3 reads CASSLVPRGPQKETQYF. CDR3 coding DNA: TGTGCCAGCAGCTTAGTCCCAAGGGGCCCCCAAAAAGAGACCCAGTACTTC. The complete variable domain, with remaining parts taken from reference TRBV11-2 and TRBJ2-5, reads EAGVAQSPRYKIIEKRQSVAFWCNPISGHATLYWYQQILGQGPKLLIQFQNNGVVDDSQLPKDRFSAERLKGVDSTLKIQPAKLEDSAVYLCASSLVPRGPQKETQYFGPGTRLLVL.

The rearrangement links TRBV2 to TRBJ1-4; maybe TRBD1 (5 bases). Trimming took 9 bases from V and 8 from J, leaving 22 bases between them. The CDR3 runs 15 residues. Germline CDR1 and CDR2: SNHLY and FYNNEI. CDR3 protein: CASSSGTPAGEKLFF. Here the CDR3 DNA reads TGTGCCAGTAGTTCCGGGACCCCCGCGGGCGAAAAACTGTTTTTT.

This clonotype was detected many times. This chain uses TRBV5-1 with TRBJ1-2; D remains unclear. The CDR3 sequence is 13 residues long. The germline V gene encodes CDR1 SGHRS and CDR2 YFSETQ. Trimming removed 4 bases at V and 0 bases at J, with 7 bases between. The CDR3 reads CASSGAANYGYTF. CDR3 in DNA: TGCGCCAGCAGCGGTGCAGCTAACTATGGCTACACCTTC.

This clonotype was seen a few times. The chain recombines TRBV7-9 with TRBJ2-1; perhaps TRBD2 as D (6 bases). The CDR3 extends over 18 amino acids. V was cut by 1 base and J by 3 bases, with 19 bases left in between. Germline lookup yields CDR1 SEHNR and CDR2 FQNEAQ (reference sequence). CDR3 sequence (DNA): TGTGCCAGCAGCTTAGAGGTCTCTAGACTAGTCTACTACAATGAGCAGTTCTTC. Its translation: CASSLEVSRLVYYNEQFF. The full variable domain, completed using reference TRBV7-9 and TRBJ2-1, is DTGVSQNPRHKITKRGQNVTFRCDPISEHNRLYWYRQTLGQGPEFLTYFQNEAQLEKSRLLSDRFSAERPKGSFSTLEIQRTEQGDSAMYLCASSLEVSRLVYYNEQFFGPGTRLTVL.